The present T cell receptor beta chain was sequenced within a study of beta chain features in type 1 diabetes. Regarding the study as a whole: In every one of the four CD4+ subsets, TCRB CDR3s were moderately but significantly shorter in Type 1 diabetes patients. Naive, central memory and Treg TCRB repertoires seemed to resemble each other more closely in patients than they did in healthy donors.

V lost 4 bases and J lost 6; bases outside the gene matches: 11. This CDR3 spans 15 amino acids. In germline, CDR1 is SEHNR, CDR2 FQNEAQ (reference sequence). Turning to this clone: Its specificity is not known.

Purities in excess of 95% were seen in all sorted populations. The investigators reverse transcribed all of the isolated RNA, so they sequenced expressed TCRB transcripts. Sequencing used immunoSEQ multiplex PCR; TCRdb keeps in-frame clones, though not all of them. The sample lists nearly 350,000 clones; about a tenth were seen once. The specimen was central memory CD4+ T cells from blood. This chain connects TRBV7-9 to TRBJ1-2; 7 nucleotides line up with TRBD1. The receptor's source is a man younger than 40 with type 1 diabetes. Here the CDR3 DNA reads TGTGCCAGCAGCTCCATAGCGACAGGGAAGGATGGCTACACCTTC. Translation gives CASSSIATGKDGYTF.